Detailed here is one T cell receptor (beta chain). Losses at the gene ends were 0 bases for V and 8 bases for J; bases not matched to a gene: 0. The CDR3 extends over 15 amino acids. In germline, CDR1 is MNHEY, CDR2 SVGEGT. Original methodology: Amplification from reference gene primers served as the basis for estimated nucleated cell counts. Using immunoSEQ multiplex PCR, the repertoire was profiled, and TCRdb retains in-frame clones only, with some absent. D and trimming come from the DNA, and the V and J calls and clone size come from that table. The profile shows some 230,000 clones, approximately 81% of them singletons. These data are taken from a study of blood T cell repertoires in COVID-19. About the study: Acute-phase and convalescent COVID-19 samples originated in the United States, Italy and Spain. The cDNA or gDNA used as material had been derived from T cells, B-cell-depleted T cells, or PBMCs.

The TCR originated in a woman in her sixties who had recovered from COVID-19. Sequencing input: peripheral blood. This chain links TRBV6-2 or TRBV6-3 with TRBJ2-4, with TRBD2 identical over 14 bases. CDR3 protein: CASSYSTSGGDIQYF. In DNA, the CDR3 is TGTGCCAGCAGTTACTCGACTAGCGGGGGGGACATTCAGTACTTC.